These 20 T cell receptor beta chains were all obtained from the same sample, sequenced in a study of regulatory T cells in long-lasting Graves disease. For TCR beta, libraries came from iRepertoire HTBI primers and Arm-PCR of CDR3 regions. TCRdb analysed the multiplex PCR reads with MiXCR anew, one entry per CDR3 protein. This table holds roughly 380,000 distinct CDR3 sequences, around 17% found once. The sample's time point: newly diagnosed GD, antithyroid drugs for less than 3 months. PBMC RNA was the source of the TCR library. The same sample was also studied in work on T cells in Graves' hyperthyroidism and ophthalmopathy.

The sample in question was peripheral blood mononuclear cells (PBMCs), obtained at new diagnosis, from a patient treated with antithyroid drugs. The receptors shown here come from a man in his forties with Graves disease.

This clonotype was seen only a few times. This chain links TRBV20-1 with TRBJ2-7; D unresolved. V shed 1 base and J shed 0 bases, with 10 bases lying between them. Germline-derived CDR1 and CDR2 are DFQATT and SNEGSKA (reference sequence). The CDR3 sequence is 14 residues long. CDR3 protein: CSARGAVSSYEQYF. CDR3 DNA sequence: TGCAGTGCTAGAGGTGCGGTAAGCTCCTACGAGCAGTACTTC.

Details on this clonotype: One base away lies a much larger clone, so this may be a sequencing read error. The chain employs TRBV5-1 and TRBJ2-7, with 7 bases identical to TRBD1. The CDR3 is made up of 16 amino acids. Germline V CDR1 and CDR2: SGHRS, YFSETQ. The ends lost 2 bases at V and 6 bases at J; junction bases unmatched: 14. The CDR3 protein is CASSFWTGSGKSEQYF. The CDR3 DNA sequence: TGCGCCAGCAGCTTCTGGACAGGTTCGGGAAAGAGCGAGCAGTACTTC.

The chain recombines TRBV24-1 with TRBJ2-5; 7 positions agree with TRBD1. Germline V gene lookup returns CDR1 KGHDR and CDR2 SFDVKD. J was trimmed by 4 bases and V by 3 bases; bases with no gene match: 10. The CDR3 loop spans 16 amino acids. CDR3 nucleotide sequence: TGTGCCACCAGTGATAGGGACAGCACTCTCCGAGAGACCCAGTACTTC. Encoded protein: CATSDRDSTLRETQYF.

This clonotype was found many times. The chain uses TRBV11-2 and TRBJ1-1; D not resolved. V lost 7 bases and J lost 1, with 16 bases in between. The CDR3 runs 15 residues. Germline V gene data show CDR1 as SGHAT and CDR2 as FQNNGV. This CDR3 reads CASKPSGAGNTEAFF. The DNA of the CDR3 is TGTGCCAGCAAACCCTCGGGTGCAGGGAACACTGAAGCTTTCTTT. Looking up the rest from reference TRBV11-2 and TRBJ1-1 gives the full variable domain: EAGVAQSPRYKIIEKRQSVAFWCNPISGHATLYWYQQILGQGPKLLIQFQNNGVVDDSQLPKDRFSAERLKGVDSTLKIQPAKLEDSAVYLCASKPSGAGNTEAFFGQGTRLTVV.

In this sample, this clonotype turned up many times. This chain connects TRBV4-1 to TRBJ2-7; TRBD2 matches 7 bases. CDR1 MGHRA and CDR2 YSYEKL come from the germline V gene. With V trimmed by 4 bases and J by 5 bases, 5 bases remained unmatched. The CDR3 totals 13 residues. The CDR3 spells CASSLRLAHEQYF. DNA for the CDR3: TGCGCCAGCAGCCTTCGACTAGCCCACGAGCAGTACTTC.

The CDR3 loop reads CASSYHRGTQTGAFF. The CDR3 coding sequence is TGTGCCAGCAGCTACCACAGGGGAACCCAAACTGGGGCTTTCTTT. The chain carries TRBV7-9 and TRBJ1-1, with 7 positions matching TRBD1. The junction had 16 bases not matched to a gene; V was cut back by 4 bases and J by 11 bases. The CDR3 spans 15 residues. From germline, CDR1 is SEHNR and CDR2 FQNEAQ (reference sequence).

This clonotype was detected ten times or more. V gene TRBV7-9 combines with J gene TRBJ2-3, with TRBD2 matching over 10 bases. The germline V gene has CDR1 SEHNR and CDR2 FQNEAQ (reference sequence). Trimming took 3 bases from V and 1 from J; bases not matched to a gene: 4. This CDR3 has 16 amino acids. CDR3 protein: CASSFLAGARTDTQYF. CDR3 sequence (DNA): TGTGCCAGCAGCTTTCTAGCGGGAGCACGCACAGATACGCAGTATTTT.

This clonotype was seen repeatedly, ten times or more. The chain joins TRBV12-5 to TRBJ2-1; weak D call: TRBD1 (6 bases). V was shortened by 0 bases and J by 5 bases, with 14 bases between the two germline ends. The CDR3 runs 16 residues. Germline values: CDR1 LGHNT, CDR2 FRNRAP. DNA of the CDR3: TGTGCTAGTGGTTTGGTAGGGACAAGATTCGACAATGAGCAGTTCTTC. Protein sequence: CASGLVGTRFDNEQFF.

This clonotype has at least ten counts. The chain employs TRBV12-3 or TRBV12-4 and TRBJ2-1; D call uncertain. Trimming left V 8 bases short and J 6 bases short, with 11 bases between. The CDR3 runs 12 residues. CDR3 loop: CASARWGNEQFF. Here the CDR3 DNA reads TGTGCCAGCGCGCGCTGGGGCAATGAGCAGTTCTTC.

This sequence joins TRBV30 and TRBJ1-1; a possible D gene is TRBD1 (5 bases). V was shortened by 0 bases and J by 5 bases, with 16 bases between the two germline ends. The germline gives CDR1 GTSNPN, CDR2 SVGIG (reference sequence). This CDR3 has 15 residues. CDR3 bases: TGTGCCTGGAGTGTATGCCTGGGGGTAGGAACTGAAGCTTTCTTT. This codes for CAWSVCLGVGTEAFF.

This clonotype was seen many times. This sequence joins TRBV6-1 and TRBJ2-7; D gene uncertain. The CDR3 has 12 residues. Germline CDR1 and CDR2: MNHNS and SASEGT. V was cut by 6 bases and J by 7 bases, with 13 bases left in between. The CDR3 DNA reads TGTGCCAGCAGCACCTCAGGCGAGGAGCAGTACTTC. This codes for CASSTSGEEQYF.

In this sample, this clonotype turned up many times. The DNA for the CDR3 is TGTGCCACCTCCGGGGAAACTGAAGCTTTCTTT. Encoded protein: CATSGETEAFF. The rearrangement links TRBV24-1 to TRBJ1-1; D not certain. Per the germline V gene, CDR1 is KGHDR and CDR2 is SFDVKD. This CDR3 has 11 residues. Trimming took off 9 bases at V and 5 bases at J, with 9 bases between the two ends.

Ten or more counts support this clonotype. The chain carries TRBV20-1 and TRBJ1-1; D not certain. The V gene's germline CDR1 is DFQATT and CDR2 SNEGSKA (reference sequence). CDR3 size: 14 residues. V was shortened by 5 bases and J by 6 bases, with 19 bases between the two germline ends. CDR3 protein: CSARKPSVNAEAFF. CDR3 nucleotides: TGCAGTGCTCGCAAACCCTCAGTAAATGCTGAAGCTTTCTTT.

The genes are TRBV12-3 or TRBV12-4 and TRBJ2-6; D is unresolved. The CDR3 runs 15 residues. V lost 10 bases to trimming and J lost 0 bases, with 13 bases between them. CDR3 residues: CATGYQNSGANVLTF. The DNA of the CDR3 is TGTGCCACCGGTTATCAAAACTCTGGGGCCAACGTCCTGACTTTC.

This clonotype was found many times. The chain couples TRBV30 to TRBJ2-1; no clear D. The V end was cut by 1 base, the J end by 6 bases, with 13 bases between. CDR1 and CDR2 (germline): GTSNPN, SVGIG (reference sequence). This CDR3 contains 14 residues. The CDR3 DNA follows: TGTGCCTGGAGTGCCTCTAGGATCTTCAATGAGCAGTTCTTC. The encoded protein is CAWSASRIFNEQFF.

This clonotype was counted many times. The V gene is TRBV6-2 or TRBV6-3, the J gene TRBJ2-1, with 10 bases matching TRBD1. This CDR3 spans 15 amino acids. V shed 6 bases, J shed 2 bases, and the junction held 4 bases outside the gene matches. Germline V lookup: CDR1 MNHEY, CDR2 SVGEGT. The CDR3 sequence is CASRPGTGAYNEQFF. CDR3 sequence (DNA): TGTGCCAGCAGACCCGGGACAGGGGCCTACAATGAGCAGTTCTTC.

The chain is built from TRBV6-5 and TRBJ1-2; D is unresolved. V shed 1 base and J shed 6 bases, with 6 bases lying between them. Germline CDR1 MNHEY, CDR2 SVGAGI. The CDR3 is 12 amino acids. CDR3 bases: TGTGCCAGCAGTTACTTCCCAGATGGCTACACCTTC. It encodes CASSYFPDGYTF.

The rearrangement joins TRBV4-2 to TRBJ1-1, with 7 bases identical to TRBD1. This CDR3 region has 11 residues. Germline lookup yields CDR1 LGHNA and CDR2 YNFKEQ. The ends lost 5 bases at V and 12 bases at J; junction bases unmatched: 6. CDR3 sequence: CASSSETGTFF. The CDR3 DNA reads as TGTGCCAGCAGCTCCGAGACAGGGACTTTCTTT.

This clonotype was seen a handful of times. The chain carries TRBV29-1 and TRBJ1-1; 8 positions match TRBD1. This CDR3 spans 12 amino acids. The V gene's germline CDR1 is SQVTM and CDR2 ANQGSEA. The junction had 6 bases not matched to a gene; V was cut back by 2 bases and J by 10 bases. The CDR3 here is CSVESGRGRAFF. The DNA for the CDR3 is TGCAGCGTTGAATCTGGCAGGGGGCGAGCTTTCTTT.

The chain employs TRBV10-3 and TRBJ2-1; 14 nucleotides line up with TRBD2. CDR1 and CDR2 from the germline V gene are ENHRY and SYGVKD. Trimming took 3 bases from V and 10 from J; bases not matched to a gene: 8. CDR3 length equals 16 residues. Here the CDR3 reads CAISDGGLAGVVEQFF. CDR3 nucleotides: TGTGCCATCAGTGACGGGGGACTAGCGGGGGTAGTCGAGCAGTTCTTC.